The next 29 T cell receptor beta chains were all read from a single sample in a study of blood T cell repertoires in COVID-19. Data came from immunoSEQ multiplex PCR; TCRdb stores just in-frame clones and leaves some out. The repertoire consists of hundreds of thousands of clones, with about 89% occurring once and the leading ten covering roughly 7.4%. The sequenced sample consisted of peripheral blood. Source of these receptors: a woman between 45 and 60 years old with COVID-19, enrolled during active disease.

The chain combines TRBV12-3 or TRBV12-4 with TRBJ2-7; possibly TRBD1 for D (6 bases). Trimming stripped 7 bases from V and 0 bases from J, with 10 bases between. The CDR3 sequence is 13 residues long. CDR3 loop: CASKPGHSYEQYF. In nucleotides, the CDR3 is TGTGCCAGCAAACCGGGACACTCCTACGAGCAGTACTTC.

This chain uses TRBV5-4 with TRBJ1-2, with D hard to call. This CDR3 has 13 residues. Trimming pared 0 bases from V and 6 bases from J, leaving 9 bases between. Germline-derived CDR1 and CDR2 are SGHNT and YYREEE (reference sequence). CDR3 sequence reads: CASSLGGPDGYTF. CDR3 DNA: TGTGCCAGCAGCTTGGGAGGCCCCGATGGCTACACCTTC.

The chain combines TRBV30 with TRBJ1-1; maybe TRBD1 (6 bases). V was trimmed by 1 base and J by 7 bases, leaving 16 bases between them. Germline V CDR1 and CDR2: GTSNPN, SVGIG (reference sequence). This CDR3 contains 14 residues. The CDR3 region has the DNA TGTGCCTGGAGTGACCGAGGGGGAGTGCATGAAGCTTTCTTT. Translating gives CAWSDRGGVHEAFF.

V and J are TRBV27 and TRBJ1-1; 8 nucleotides line up with TRBD1. Unmatched junction bases numbered 9, after V lost 1 base and J lost 8 bases. Germline V CDR1 and CDR2: MNHEY, SMNVEV (reference sequence). The CDR3 is made up of 15 amino acids. The chain's CDR3 is CASSLWGQVLTEAFF. The DNA for the CDR3 is TGTGCCAGCAGTTTATGGGGACAGGTACTCACCGAAGCTTTCTTT.

The V call is TRBV27, the J call TRBJ1-5; 7 bases fit TRBD1. Germline trimming cut 3 bases from V and 5 bases from J; bases unmatched to any gene: 1. The CDR3 is 13 residues long. The V gene's germline CDR1 is MNHEY and CDR2 SMNVEV (reference sequence). The CDR3 here is CASSFQGDQPQHF. In DNA form, the CDR3 reads TGTGCCAGCAGTTTCCAGGGGGATCAGCCCCAGCATTTT.

This chain uses TRBV19 with TRBJ2-1, with 12 bases fitting TRBD2. Per germline, CDR1 LNHDA and CDR2 SQIVND (reference sequence). Trimming at V came to 6 bases and at J to 15 bases, leaving 15 bases not matched to a gene. This CDR3 has 15 residues. Here the CDR3 DNA reads TGTGCCAGTAGAAGGGGGACTAGCGGGTCCTCACGGGCGTTCTTC. Translation: CASRRGTSGSSRAFF.

This clone appeared a single time. The rearrangement uses TRBV5-4 and TRBJ2-7; perhaps TRBD2 as D (6 bases). The V and J ends lost 0 bases and 3 bases respectively, with 10 bases between them. There are 14 residues in the CDR3. The germline gives CDR1 SGHNT, CDR2 YYREEE (reference sequence). The CDR3 nucleotides read TGTGCCAGCAGCTTGGGGTTGGGAGGCTACGAGCAGTACTTC. Translating it yields CASSLGLGGYEQYF.

The genes are TRBV18 and TRBJ2-1, with 9 bases matching TRBD1. The V segment lost 4 bases and the J segment 4 bases; nucleotides outside the gene matches: 5. CDR1 KGHSH and CDR2 LQKENI come from the germline V gene. The CDR3 runs 15 residues. Here the CDR3 reads CASSLETGGYNEQFF. The CDR3 coding sequence is TGTGCCAGCTCACTCGAGACAGGGGGTTACAATGAGCAGTTCTTC.

The rearrangement uses TRBV6-2 or TRBV6-3 and TRBJ1-2, with a possible D match to TRBD1 (5 bases). Germline CDR1 reads MNHEY; CDR2 reads SVGEGT. This CDR3 spans 18 amino acids. Trimming stripped 0 bases from V and 4 bases from J, with 21 bases between. The CDR3 loop reads CASSYSGLRVDSFYGYTF. The DNA for the CDR3 is TGTGCCAGCAGTTACTCAGGGCTGCGAGTCGACAGCTTCTATGGCTACACCTTC.

V is TRBV3-1 (or the pseudogene TRBV3-2) and J is TRBJ1-2, with 9 bases lining up with TRBD1. The J segment lost 5 bases and the V segment lost 3 bases, leaving 7 bases of the junction unmatched. This CDR3 spans 15 amino acids. Germline loops: CDR1 LGHDT, CDR2 YNNKEL (reference sequence). For the CDR3, the DNA is TGTGCCAGCAGCCACGTCGGGACAGGGTTATATGGCTACACCTTC. It codes for CASSHVGTGLYGYTF.

Note on this clone: Different DNA sequences within this sample yield the same CDR3. This chain connects TRBV30 to TRBJ1-5; D perhaps matches TRBD1 (6 bases). This CDR3 has 13 residues. Germline assignment: CDR1 GTSNPN and CDR2 SVGIG (reference sequence). V lost 3 bases, J lost 2 bases, and 8 bases lay in between. CDR3 sequence (DNA): TGTGCCTGGAGACAGGGAGGCAATCAGCCCCAGCATTTT. It is translated as CAWRQGGNQPQHF. Using reference TRBV30 and TRBJ1-5 for the parts outside the CDR3, the full variable domain is SQTIHQWPATLVQPVGSPLSLECTVEGTSNPNLYWYRQAAGRGLQLLFYSVGIGQISSEVPQNLSASRPQDRQFILSSKKLLLSDSGFYLCAWRQGGNQPQHFGDGTRLSIL.

The rearrangement links TRBV6-6 to TRBJ1-6; 7 bases fit TRBD1. The V gene end was trimmed by 2 bases and the J gene end by 5 bases; junction bases not matched to a gene: 0. CDR3 size: 14 residues. Germline V gives CDR1 MNHNY, CDR2 SVGAGI (reference sequence). CDR3 sequence (DNA): TGTGCCAGCAGTTACACAGGGGATAATTCACCCCTCCACTTT. Translation: CASSYTGDNSPLHF.

CDR3 sequence (DNA): TGTGCCAGCAGTTCGCAGGGTGGCAATCAGCCCCAGCATTTT. It encodes CASSSQGGNQPQHF. V gene TRBV6-5 combines with J gene TRBJ1-5; TRBD1 might be the D (5 bases). The V end was cut by 4 bases, the J end by 2 bases, with 9 bases between. Germline V CDR1 and CDR2: MNHEY, SVGAGI. This CDR3 has 14 amino acids.

The chain employs TRBV5-6 and TRBJ2-6, with D maybe TRBD1 (7 bases). Per germline, CDR1 SGHDT and CDR2 YYEEEE. The CDR3 spans 16 residues. Trimming pared 7 bases from V and 3 bases from J, leaving 17 bases between. The CDR3 bases are TGTGCCAGCGGCCAGGGGGGTACTGGTGGGGCCAACGTCCTGACTTTC. It yields the protein CASGQGGTGGANVLTF.

V gene TRBV11-2 combines with J gene TRBJ2-3, with TRBD2 matching over 8 bases. The CDR3 covers 16 residues. With V trimmed by 4 bases and J by 0 bases, 6 bases remained unmatched. Germline values: CDR1 SGHAT, CDR2 FQNNGV. In DNA form, the CDR3 reads TGTGCCAGCAGCTCTTTAGCGGGGCTTAGCACAGATACGCAGTATTTT. Translated: CASSSLAGLSTDTQYF.

The chain couples TRBV18 to TRBJ1-4; D not certain. V lost 3 bases, J lost 2 bases, and 10 bases lay in between. Germline assignment: CDR1 KGHSH and CDR2 LQKENI. The CDR3 spans 15 residues. The DNA of the CDR3 is TGTGCCAGCTCACCCATAGTCGGGACTAATGAAAAACTGTTTTTT. The encoded protein is CASSPIVGTNEKLFF.

The J gene is TRBJ1-1, the V gene TRBV5-1, with 7 bases lining up with TRBD1. CDR1 is SGHRS and CDR2 is YFSETQ in the germline V gene. The length of the CDR3 is 19 residues. J was trimmed by 1 base and V by 8 bases; bases with no gene match: 23. The CDR3 nucleotides are TGCGCCAGTTTTGCCACAATAGACAGGGAGGTCCTGGCGAACACTGAAGCTTTCTTT. The encoded protein is CASFATIDREVLANTEAFF.

This sequence joins TRBV2 and TRBJ2-1, with TRBD2 matching 8 bases. Trimming at V came to 8 bases and at J to 2 bases, leaving 8 bases not matched to a gene. This CDR3 has 15 amino acids. Germline values: CDR1 SNHLY, CDR2 FYNNEI. The CDR3 sequence: CASHLGRGAYNEQFF. CDR3 in DNA: TGTGCCAGCCATTTGGGGCGGGGGGCCTACAATGAGCAGTTCTTC.

The chain joins TRBV29-1 to TRBJ1-1; 9 nucleotides line up with TRBD1. The J segment lost 1 base and the V segment lost 7 bases, leaving 4 bases of the junction unmatched. Germline values: CDR1 SQVTM, CDR2 ANQGSEA. CDR3 length: 13 residues. The CDR3 region is CSGTTGGNTEAFF. Written as DNA, the CDR3 is TGCAGCGGGACGACAGGGGGGAACACTGAAGCTTTCTTT.

This clone has only a few counts. One junction end disagrees with the germline gene, perhaps due to a read error. V gene TRBV7-3 combines with J gene TRBJ2-5; maybe TRBD1 (6 bases). Germline loops: CDR1 SGHTA, CDR2 FQGTGA. This CDR3 has 10 amino acids. Here the CDR3 DNA reads TGTGCCAGCAGCTTAGACGACAGGAACTTC. This gives the protein CASSLDDRNF.

This clone showed up just once. The chain joins TRBV6-1 to TRBJ1-2; no reliable D call. The germline V gene has CDR1 MNHNS and CDR2 SASEGT. The ends were cut back, 0 bases at V and 4 bases at J, with 12 bases in the middle. This CDR3 contains 15 residues. CDR3 in amino acids: CASSEAMTFPYGYTF. CDR3 nucleotide sequence: TGTGCCAGCAGTGAAGCGATGACATTTCCCTATGGCTACACCTTC.

This chain connects TRBV3-1 (or the pseudogene TRBV3-2) to TRBJ2-7, with a possible D match to TRBD1 (6 bases). Germline-derived CDR1 and CDR2 are LGHDT and YNNKEL (reference sequence). The length of the CDR3 is 16 residues. V was pared by 0 bases and J by 2 bases, with 14 bases between. This chain's CDR3 is CASSQDRGPPTYEQYF. DNA for the CDR3: TGTGCCAGCAGCCAAGACAGGGGCCCTCCCACCTACGAGCAGTACTTC.

This chain uses TRBV27 with TRBJ2-7; 12 bases match TRBD2. This CDR3 has 15 amino acids. Germline trimming cut 7 bases from V and 2 bases from J; bases unmatched to any gene: 6. Germline-derived CDR1 and CDR2 are MNHEY and SMNVEV (reference sequence). The DNA of the CDR3 is TGTGCCAGCATGAGGTCTAGCGGGGGGGCCTACGAGCAGTACTTC. Translation gives CASMRSSGGAYEQYF.

This chain uses TRBV2 with TRBJ1-1; D remains unclear. The CDR3 is 13 residues long. Germline values: CDR1 SNHLY, CDR2 FYNNEI. V was cut by 7 bases and J by 2 bases, with 11 bases left in between. The DNA for the CDR3 is TGTGCCAGCAAAAGTCAGATAAACACTGAAGCTTTCTTT. Its protein product is CASKSQINTEAFF.

The rearrangement joins TRBV5-5 to TRBJ1-4; TRBD1 matches 9 bases. V lost 3 bases to trimming and J lost 5 bases; unmatched junction nucleotides: 5. Germline V CDR1 and CDR2: SGHKS, YYEKEE (reference sequence). This CDR3 comprises 15 residues. CDR3 amino acids: CASSSITGGNEKLFF. The CDR3 DNA reads TGTGCCAGCAGCTCTATAACAGGGGGCAATGAAAAACTGTTTTTT.

This sequence joins TRBV9 and TRBJ2-1; a possible D gene is TRBD1 (6 bases). Trimming left V 0 bases short and J 2 bases short, with 12 bases between. This CDR3 comprises 16 residues. CDR1 SGDLS and CDR2 YYNGEE come from the germline V gene. CDR3 coding DNA: TGTGCCAGCAGCGTAGGGGGGACACCCGCCTACAATGAGCAGTTCTTC. This sequence encodes CASSVGGTPAYNEQFF.

The chain employs TRBV4-1 and TRBJ1-4; the D is unclear. V lost 1 base and J 7 bases, leaving 13 bases between the germline ends. The CDR3 has 15 amino acids. Germline CDR1 and CDR2: MGHRA and YSYEKL. The DNA for the CDR3 is TGCGCCAGCAGCCAAGTTGCGGGGTCCGGTGAAAAACTGTTTTTT. Translated: CASSQVAGSGEKLFF.

The chain links TRBV6-5 to TRBJ1-2; TRBD1 is a possible D gene (5 bases). Germline-derived CDR1 and CDR2 are MNHEY and SVGAGI. CDR3 length: 15 amino acids. V was shortened by 4 bases and J by 4 bases, with 16 bases between the two germline ends. The CDR3 DNA sequence: TGTGCCAGCAGTTCGGGACCACAGGAGGGCTATGGCTACACCTTC. Encoded protein: CASSSGPQEGYGYTF.

The chain combines TRBV6-5 with TRBJ1-5, with D unresolved. The CDR3 sequence is 14 residues long. The V and J ends lost 5 bases and 5 bases respectively, with 13 bases between them. Germline V gene lookup returns CDR1 MNHEY and CDR2 SVGAGI. CDR3 amino acids: CASSLNPGDQPQHF. The CDR3 nucleotides are TGTGCCAGCAGTCTCAACCCAGGCGATCAGCCCCAGCATTTT.